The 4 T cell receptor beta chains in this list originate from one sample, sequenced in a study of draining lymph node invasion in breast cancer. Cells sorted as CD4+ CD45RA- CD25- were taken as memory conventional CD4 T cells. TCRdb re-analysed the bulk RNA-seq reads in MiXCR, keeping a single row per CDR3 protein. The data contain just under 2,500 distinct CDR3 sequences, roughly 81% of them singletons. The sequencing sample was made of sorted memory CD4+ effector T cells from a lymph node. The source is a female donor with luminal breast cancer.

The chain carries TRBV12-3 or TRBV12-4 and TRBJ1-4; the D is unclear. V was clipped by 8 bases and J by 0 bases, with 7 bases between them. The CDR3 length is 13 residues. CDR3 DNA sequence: TGTGCCAGCGTGGGAGCAACTAATGAAAAACTGTTTTTT. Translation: CASVGATNEKLFF.

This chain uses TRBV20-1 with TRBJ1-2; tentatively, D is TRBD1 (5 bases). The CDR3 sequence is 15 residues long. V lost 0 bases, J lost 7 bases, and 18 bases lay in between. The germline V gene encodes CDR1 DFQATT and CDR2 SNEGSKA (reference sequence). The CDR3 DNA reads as TGCAGTGCTAGAGATCAAGTCCCCAGGGAGGGTGGCTACACCTTC. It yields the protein CSARDQVPREGGYTF.

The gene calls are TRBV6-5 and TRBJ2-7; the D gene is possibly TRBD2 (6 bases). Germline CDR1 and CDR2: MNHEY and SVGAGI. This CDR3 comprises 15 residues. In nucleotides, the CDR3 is TGTGCCAGCAGTTACTCGCCGACGGGAGTACGAGATTTTTGGGTC. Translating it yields CASSYSPTGVRDFWV.

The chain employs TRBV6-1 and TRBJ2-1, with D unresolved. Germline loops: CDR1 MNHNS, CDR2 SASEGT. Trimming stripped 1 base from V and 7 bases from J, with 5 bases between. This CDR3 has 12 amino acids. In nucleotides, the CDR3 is TGTGCCAGCAGTGAAGATAATAATGAGCAGTTCTTC. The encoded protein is CASSEDNNEQFF.